This T cell receptor beta chain derives from a study of human T cells and chemical hapten exposure. At the level of the study: Per-sample TCR yield variability stemmed mainly from small pooled library volume differences. Notes on the study in general: TCRs exceeding a frequency of 1 in 1000 stayed unchanged under DPC sensitization.

Separate cDNA molecules received unique molecular identifiers, which the library attached to them. Authors' methods: From about 22,000 to 700,000 TCRs were found per sample, with a median of 95,638. Each CDR3 protein is one row after TCRdb ran MiXCR on the RACE reads. V and J calls and clone size were set by TCRdb, not the authors. The data hold roughly 100,000 distinct CDR3 sequences, with around 8.8% observed a single time. Only a few counts were recorded for this clonotype. Its antigen is currently unknown. In germline, CDR1 is MDHEN, CDR2 SYDVKM. Trimming removed 6 bases from V and 4 bases from J, with 15 bases in between. There are 14 residues in the CDR3. The sample's time point: healthy volunteer bleed at 2 weeks. It was unfractionated whole blood from which total RNA was extracted.

The sample consisted of whole blood. This TCR came from a female donor in good health. Some clones in this sample may be carry-over from other donors' samples. The V gene is TRBV28, the J gene TRBJ1-2, with D hard to call. This CDR3 is CASSPPLSGYGYTF. Written as DNA, the CDR3 is TGTGCCAGCAGCCCTCCCCTCAGCGGCTATGGCTACACCTTC.